What follows is one T cell receptor (beta chain) and its context. The antigen is undetermined. The data originate from a study of T cell responses to AZD1222 COVID-19 vaccine. Study details: Pooling of second doses given at about 4 or about 12 weeks was done.

The CDR3 extends over 14 amino acids. Germline V CDR1 and CDR2: KGHSH, LQKENI. Between the trimmed V and J ends, which lost 3 bases and 1 base, there was a span of 9 bases. Data came from immunoSEQ multiplex PCR; TCRdb stores just in-frame clones and leaves some out. The sample holds about 140,000 clones; around 90% are singletons and the top ten take approximately 3%. General study points: The sample set comprised mostly white British donors with more females, and clonal diversity was possibly underestimated. Spike was spanned by vaccine-associated CD4 TCRs, with dominance at 160-218 and 743-854.

The starting material was peripheral blood, obtained on day 0 of AZD1222 vaccination. This clonotype was sampled from an adult in good health. The rearrangement uses TRBV18 and TRBJ1-1, with D uncertain. CDR3 sequence: CASSPIRENTEAFF. In DNA form, the CDR3 reads TGTGCCAGCTCACCGATCCGGGAGAACACTGAAGCTTTCTTT.